Listed below are T cell receptor beta chains from one sample, sequenced in a study of blood T cell repertoires in COVID-19. TCRdb's copy holds only in-frame clones and misses some; the assay was immunoSEQ multiplex PCR. The profile shows some 190,000 clones, around 85% of them singletons. Input material: peripheral blood. The receptors shown here come from a man aged 25-40 years with acute or convalescent COVID-19. The CDR3 runs from the conserved cysteine through the conserved F or W. The order of the fields is J gene, V gene, D gene, clone size, CDR3 protein, CDR3 DNA. A D gene is named only where the DNA matches it firmly. Size values are once, few and many counts, or a class for expanded clones, and some rows have none.

TRBJ2-2	TRBV5-3	TRBD2	-	CARRSGLARATGELFF	TGTGCCAGAAGATCCGGACTAGCGAGGGCTACCGGGGAGCTGTTTTTT
TRBJ1-5	TRBV28	-	once	CASTLVQGRNQPQHF	TGTGCCAGCACTCTCGTACAGGGTCGGAATCAGCCCCAGCATTTT
TRBJ2-3	TRBV5-1	-	-	CASSLGSSDTQYF	TGCGCCAGCAGCTTGGGAAGCTCAGATACGCAGTATTTT
TRBJ1-1	TRBV2	-	-	CASSKQEGEAFF	TGTGCCAGCAGTAAGCAGGAGGGGGAAGCTTTCTTT
TRBJ1-2	TRBV6-1	-	-	CASSEVGDGYTF	TGTGCCAGCAGTGAGGTAGGGGATGGCTACACCTTC
TRBJ2-3	TRBV12-3/TRBV12-4	-	-	CASSSFTDTQYF	TGTGCCAGCAGTTCCTTCACAGATACGCAGTATTTT
TRBJ2-7	TRBV4-2	TRBD2	-	CASSQVERGAYEQYF	TGTGCCAGCAGCCAAGTTGAGCGGGGGGCCTACGAGCAGTACTTC
TRBJ1-1	TRBV3-1/TRBV3-2	-	few	CASSPRRDTEAFF	TGTGCCAGCAGCCCACGGCGGGACACTGAAGCTTTCTTT
TRBJ2-3	TRBV6-5	TRBD2	-	CASSYSPGGSTDTQYF	TGTGCCAGCAGTTACTCTCCGGGAGGGAGCACAGATACGCAGTATTTT
TRBJ1-3	TRBV6-6	-	-	CASRRQDKGNTIYF	TGTGCCAGCAGACGACAGGATAAAGGAAACACCATATATTTT
TRBJ1-2	TRBV29-1	-	-	CSVDEWDAGGTF	TGCAGCGTTGACGAGTGGGATGCGGGGGGTACCTTC